This T cell receptor (beta chain) was recovered during a study of OX40 agonist ivuxolimab in advanced cancers. Context from the whole study: The costimulatory receptor OX40 (CD134) was targeted by ivuxolimab, a fully human IgG2 agonistic monoclonal antibody. Intravenous ivuxolimab was administered to patients every 2 weeks at six dose levels: 0.01, 0.1, 0.3, 1.5, 3 and 10 mg/kg. Among the 50 to 55 dose-escalation patients, around 20 had hepatocellular carcinoma, roughly 15 melanoma, 9 renal cell carcinoma and 9 head and neck cancer. The dose-escalation cohort was roughly 80% male with a mean age of approximately 60 years, ranging from roughly 23 to 85. Prior anti-PD-1, anti-PD-L1 or anti-CTLA-4 therapy was permitted, and 40% to 50% of dose-escalation patients had received checkpoint inhibitors. Three dose-escalation patients achieved partial responses, one with hepatocellular carcinoma and two with cutaneous melanoma. The purpose of peripheral TCRbeta sequencing was to test whether ivuxolimab changed TCR sequence diversity and led to clonal T-cell expansion. The paper describes the monotherapy dose-escalation part (N ≈ 52 patients) of the phase I trial of ivuxolimab. Overall study results and their limits: In partial responders in the 0.1-3.0 mg/kg groups, normalized peripheral clonal expansion was found to be among the lowest, especially among CD8+ T cells. At doses from 0.1 to 3.0 mg/kg, clonal expansion was seen in both CD4+ and CD8+ blood T cells between baseline and week 6. Low levels of normalized T-cell clonal expansion were also seen in some patients who did not respond. On average, CD8+ T cells showed more expanded clones than CD4+ T cells after ivuxolimab. Which antigens the clonally expanded peripheral T cells were specific for was not determined.

The trial excluded patients who had a history of autoimmune disease or were on systemic immunosuppression. Peripheral blood for TCR sequencing was collected from all dose cohorts at baseline, on cycle 4 day 1, and on cycle 7 day 1. The samples were drawn from a first-in-human, open-label, multicenter phase I dose-escalation trial of ivuxolimab. The trial enrolled adults with locally advanced or metastatic head and neck squamous cell, hepatocellular, melanoma or renal cell carcinoma. Before TCR sequencing, CD4+ T cells and CD8+ T cells were sorted from peripheral blood as separate populations. The germline V gene supplies CDR1 ENHRY and CDR2 SYGVKD. There are 15 amino acids in the CDR3, from cysteine to phenylalanine inclusive. Left in the record is the CDR3 DNA by itself, 45 bases read in frame from the first base. Relative to germline, V is missing 6 bases and J is missing 7 bases, with 9 bases of the junction outside any gene match.

As concerns this clone: This receptor's antigen is unknown. Base qualities are not recorded, but no much larger clone differs from it by a single base.

Genomic DNA was extracted from sorted cells for sequencing of the TCRbeta CDR3 region. TCRbeta CDR3 regions were sequenced using the immunoSEQ Assay. TCRdb mirrors the immuneACCESS table, restricted to in-frame sequences. Some clones are absent from its copies; in checked studies, under half trace to an unresolved V gene, and the reason for the others is unknown. The sample table shows tens of thousands of clones, and 86% are seen once. The top ten clones comprise approximately 2.6% of the sample. The chain uses TRBV10-3 and TRBJ2-3, and 11 junction bases match TRBD1. The material sequenced was CD4+ or CD8+ T cells sorted from blood, taken in a trial of the OX40 agonist ivuxolimab. This sequence originates from an adult with an advanced solid tumor such as melanoma, head and neck, liver or kidney cancer. CDR3 loop: CAISFGGQGVNTQYF. DNA sequence: TGTGCCATCAGCTTCGGGGGACAGGGGGTTAATACGCAGTATTTT.